This TCR beta chain is drawn from a study of T cell responses to AZD1222 COVID-19 vaccine. Whole-study results and caveats: Targets within unmutated variant regions were reportedly found for nearly half of spike-specific TCRs. Baseline antibody screening turned up just six seropositive AZD1222 recipients. Females made up more of the donors, who were largely white British, and clonal diversity may have come out too low.

With 2 bases clipped from V and 3 bases from J, the junction kept 9 bases outside the gene matches. CDR3 length: 16 amino acids. The V gene's germline CDR1 is MNHEY and CDR2 SVGEGT. Second-dose intervals of approximately 4 or approximately 12 weeks were pooled. Turning to this clone: As yet, its antigen is unknown.

The repertoire was sequenced with immunoSEQ multiplex PCR; TCRdb's copy has only in-frame clones and lacks some. The repertoire consists of 150,000 to 200,000 clones, with around 90% occurring once and the leading ten covering approximately 10%. V usage is TRBV6-2 or TRBV6-3 and J usage is TRBJ2-5; 7 bases align to TRBD1. This receptor was taken from an adult who received the AZD1222 COVID-19 vaccine. The sample in question was peripheral blood, obtained 28 days after the second AZD1222 dose. For the CDR3, the DNA is TGTGCCAGCAGTTACGCAAGACAGGGTTTGAAAGAGACCCAGTACTTC. This sequence encodes CASSYARQGLKETQYF.